This T cell receptor beta chain is from a study of blood T cell repertoires in COVID-19. Study-level information: Sites across the United States, Italy and Spain contributed samples from acute and convalescent COVID-19. The analysed material was cDNA or gDNA that came from T cells, B-cell-depleted T cells, or PBMCs.

The table came from immunoSEQ multiplex PCR; TCRdb's copy has only in-frame clones and leaves some out. The sample carries 200,000 to 300,000 clones, 86% recorded once. Germline CDR1 and CDR2: LNHDA and SQIVND (reference sequence). The CDR3 runs 13 residues. The V end was cut by 3 bases, the J end by 2 bases, with 8 bases between. The sequence was collected from a man aged 40-49 years who had recovered from COVID-19. V usage is TRBV19 and J usage is TRBJ2-7; tentative D call: TRBD2 (5 bases). Sequenced input: PBMCs or T cells enriched from blood (not recorded which). CDR3 region: CASSMRATYEQYF. For the CDR3, the DNA is TGTGCCAGTAGTATGAGGGCTACCTACGAGCAGTACTTC.